This TCR beta chain was sequenced for a study of blood T cell repertoires in COVID-19. Turning to the study itself: Donors in the United States, Italy and Spain gave samples during acute or convalescent COVID-19. PBMCs, B-cell-depleted T cells, or T cells were the source of the cDNA or gDNA that made up the material.

Authors' analysis steps: Amplification of reference gene primers provided the estimated nucleated cell counts. The repertoire was sequenced with immunoSEQ multiplex PCR; TCRdb's copy has only in-frame clones and lacks some. That table gives V, J and clone size, and the DNA gave D and trimming. Of about 110,000 clones in the sample, 65% to 80% were seen once. The CDR3 is 15 amino acids. Germline V gene data show CDR1 as MNHEY and CDR2 as SMNVEV (reference sequence). V lost 2 bases and J lost 0, with 11 bases in between. This TCR derives from a man between 70 and 80 years old with active or convalescent COVID-19. Sequencing input: peripheral blood. V gene TRBV27 combines with J gene TRBJ2-7, with D perhaps matching TRBD1 (5 bases). The CDR3 DNA reads as TGTGCCAGCAGTTTAAAAGCAGGGCTCTCCTACGAGCAGTACTTC. It translates to CASSLKAGLSYEQYF.